This entry lists 32 T cell receptor beta chains sequenced from one sample in a study of blood T cell repertoires in COVID-19 (dated by TCRdb to the early 2020s). Library preparation employed the immunoSEQ multiplex PCR assay. TCRdb took over this immuneACCESS table, retaining in-frame rearrangements with V and J assigned. Such tables are incomplete; in checked studies, under half of the missing clones stem from an unresolved V gene, and the remainder is unexplained. Present in this sample are fewer than 250,000 clones, almost 85% of which were seen just once. The ten largest clonotypes hold 1.5% to 2% of the sample. Sequencing was done on a sample of peripheral blood. All receptors come from a woman of 80 years or more with acute or convalescent COVID-19.

The rearrangement joins TRBV5-4 to TRBJ2-7, with 9 bases identical to TRBD2. The CDR3 spans 15 residues. The V and J ends lost 3 bases and 6 bases, in that order; junction bases with no gene match: 10. The germline V gene has CDR1 SGHNT and CDR2 YYREEE (reference sequence). DNA of the CDR3: TGTGCCAGCAGCTCGTTGACTAGCGGCCCTGGCGAGCAGTACTTC. This translates into CASSSLTSGPGEQYF.

This clone appeared once. The V call is TRBV15, the J call TRBJ1-4, with D maybe TRBD1 (5 bases). CDR1 LNHNV and CDR2 YYDKDF come from the germline V gene (reference sequence). The CDR3 has 15 residues. V was pared by 0 bases and J by 8 bases, with 13 bases between. The DNA of the CDR3 is TGTGCCACCAGCAGAGATGGGGGGGTACGGGAAAAACTGTTTTTT. Amino acids: CATSRDGGVREKLFF. The full variable domain, its missing parts supplied by reference TRBV15 and TRBJ1-4, is DAMVIQNPRYQVTQFGKPVTLSCSQTLNHNVMYWYQQKSSQAPKLLFHYYDKDFNNEADTPDNFQSRRPNTSFCFLDIRSPGLGDTAMYLCATSRDGGVREKLFFGSGTQLSVL.

The V and J genes are TRBV7-2 and TRBJ2-7; tentative D call: TRBD2 (5 bases). V was pared by 1 base and J by 1 base, with 8 bases between. This CDR3 is built from 14 residues. Germline V gene sequence: CDR1 SGHTA, CDR2 FQGNSA. The CDR3 is CASSLERRSYEQYF. The CDR3 region has the DNA TGTGCCAGCAGCTTAGAGCGGAGATCCTACGAGCAGTACTTC.

This clone was picked up a small number of times. The rearrangement uses TRBV18 and TRBJ1-2; 8 bases agree with TRBD1. The germline CDR1 and CDR2 sequences are KGHSH and LQKENI. V was pared by 0 bases and J by 4 bases, with 4 bases of the junction left unmatched. The CDR3 extends over 15 amino acids. The CDR3 sequence: CASSPPAGGGYGYTF. The DNA for the CDR3 is TGTGCCAGCTCACCACCGGCAGGGGGCGGCTATGGCTACACCTTC.

This chain's CDR3 is CASSRTGEAQPQHF. In DNA form, the CDR3 reads TGTGCCAGCAGTAGGACAGGGGAGGCTCAGCCCCAGCATTTT. The chain is built from TRBV6-2 or TRBV6-3 and TRBJ1-5; 9 bases align to TRBD1. Germline V gene data show CDR1 as MNHEY and CDR2 as SVGEGT. V shed 5 bases, J shed 6 bases, and the junction held 5 bases outside the gene matches. The CDR3 runs to 14 residues.

The rearrangement links TRBV4-2 to TRBJ2-1; perhaps TRBD2 as D (5 bases). The CDR3 covers 12 residues. Germline values: CDR1 LGHNA, CDR2 YNFKEQ. Trimming cost V 1 base and J 9 bases, with 7 bases left between them. The CDR3 is CASSQGGGEQFF. In DNA, the CDR3 is TGTGCCAGCAGCCAAGGAGGAGGTGAGCAGTTCTTC.

The count of this clone is one. The chain uses TRBV5-1 and TRBJ2-5; TRBD1 agrees at 7 bases. The CDR3 is 15 amino acids. V was pared by 2 bases and J by 0 bases, with 4 bases of the junction left unmatched. Germline V gene data show CDR1 as SGHRS and CDR2 as YFSETQ. The CDR3 region is CASSFRTGDQETQYF. CDR3 nucleotides: TGCGCCAGCAGCTTTCGGACAGGCGACCAAGAGACCCAGTACTTC.

A note on this clone: Within the sample, other DNA sequences also encode this same CDR3. The V and J genes are TRBV28 and TRBJ2-7; possibly TRBD2 for D (6 bases). In germline, CDR1 is MDHEN, CDR2 SYDVKM. The V end was cut by 3 bases, the J end by 3 bases, with 12 bases between. CDR3 length: 14 residues. CDR3 protein: CASSFGGSLYEQYF. CDR3 nucleotide sequence: TGTGCCAGCAGTTTTGGGGGGAGCCTCTACGAGCAGTACTTC.

This clone showed up just a few times. V and J are TRBV18 and TRBJ1-3; D unresolved. Germline CDR1 reads KGHSH; CDR2 reads LQKENI. V was shortened by 2 bases and J by 4 bases, with 9 bases between the two germline ends. The length of the CDR3 is 14 residues. CDR3 sequence (DNA): TGTGCCAGCTCACCAAGCCGCGAAGGAAACACCATATATTTT. Its translation is CASSPSREGNTIYF.

This sequence joins TRBV19 and TRBJ1-5, with D hard to call. Germline CDR1 reads LNHDA; CDR2 reads SQIVND (reference sequence). The CDR3 runs to 15 residues. V lost 4 bases to trimming and J lost 8 bases, with 18 bases between them. DNA of the CDR3: TGTGCCAGTAGTAATTCCGTCGGGGTCTGGGAGCCCCAGCATTTT. This translates into CASSNSVGVWEPQHF.

The genes are TRBV3-1 (or the pseudogene TRBV3-2) and TRBJ2-3, with 10 bases identical to TRBD2. With 0 bases clipped from V and 2 bases from J, the junction kept 11 bases outside the gene matches. The V gene's germline CDR1 is LGHDT and CDR2 YNNKEL (reference sequence). This CDR3 is 19 amino acids long. The chain's CDR3 is CASSQDWVAGGPDTDTQYF. The CDR3 DNA sequence: TGTGCCAGCAGCCAAGATTGGGTAGCGGGGGGACCCGACACAGATACGCAGTATTTT.

This rearrangement joins TRBV18 to TRBJ1-3; 7 nucleotides agree with TRBD1. This CDR3 spans 16 amino acids. Germline-derived CDR1 and CDR2 are KGHSH and LQKENI. Unmatched junction bases numbered 10, after V lost 6 bases and J lost 2 bases. CDR3 residues: CASSGRGTDAGNTIYF. The CDR3 DNA follows: TGTGCCAGCTCGGGACGCGGGACAGACGCTGGAAACACCATATATTTT.

This clone appeared once. This chain uses TRBV19 with TRBJ2-1; 10 bases fit TRBD2. CDR3 length: 16 amino acids. Unmatched junction bases numbered 12, after V lost 7 bases and J lost 6 bases. The germline CDR1 and CDR2 sequences are LNHDA and SQIVND (reference sequence). CDR3 coding DNA: TGTGCCAGTACCCAATTAGCGGGAGGAAGAGGCAATGAGCAGTTCTTC. It specifies CASTQLAGGRGNEQFF.

The chain recombines TRBV15 with TRBJ2-5; weak D call: TRBD1 (6 bases). Per the germline V gene, CDR1 is LNHNV and CDR2 is YYDKDF (reference sequence). Trimming removed 1 base at V and 0 bases at J, with 18 bases between. CDR3 size: 18 residues. The CDR3 loop is CATSRVGFRGLYQETQYF. For the CDR3, the DNA is TGTGCCACCAGCAGAGTAGGGTTCAGGGGCCTGTACCAAGAGACCCAGTACTTC.

This chain uses TRBV15 with TRBJ1-4; 8 nucleotides agree with TRBD1. Germline V gives CDR1 LNHNV, CDR2 YYDKDF (reference sequence). Germline trimming cut 0 bases from V and 4 bases from J; bases unmatched to any gene: 25. The CDR3 has 23 residues. The CDR3 sequence is CATSRDPVGRGLSWGDLNEKLFF. The CDR3 DNA follows: TGTGCCACCAGCAGAGATCCGGTGGGCAGGGGGCTCTCGTGGGGTGATCTTAATGAAAAACTGTTTTTT.

The genes are TRBV6-6 and TRBJ1-2, with 9 bases matching TRBD1. Per germline, CDR1 MNHNY and CDR2 SVGAGI (reference sequence). Trimming cost V 7 bases and J 4 bases; bases outside gene matches: 7. The CDR3 consists of 14 residues. The CDR3 spells CASTMPGQGYGYTF. The CDR3 DNA follows: TGTGCCAGCACTATGCCGGGACAGGGCTATGGCTACACCTTC.

V usage is TRBV4-1 and J usage is TRBJ2-5; a weak D match, TRBD2 (5 bases). CDR1 is MGHRA, CDR2 YSYEKL, per germline. The CDR3 covers 16 residues. Trimming pared 0 bases from V and 1 base from J, leaving 12 bases between. The CDR3 nucleotides read TGCGCCAGCAGCCAAGAAGGAGGACTGCGCCAAGAGACCCAGTACTTC. It codes for CASSQEGGLRQETQYF.

The rearrangement joins TRBV5-1 to TRBJ1-6; D ambiguous. Germline CDR1 is SGHRS and CDR2 is YFSETQ. The V gene lost 1 base and the J gene lost 3 bases, with 8 bases spanning the gap. This CDR3 spans 15 amino acids. Here the CDR3 reads CASSLLYFYNSPLHF. CDR3 bases: TGCGCCAGCAGCTTGCTCTACTTCTATAATTCACCCCTCCACTTT.

The chain links TRBV28 to TRBJ2-4; a weak D match, TRBD1 (5 bases). This CDR3 region has 17 residues. The germline CDR1 and CDR2 sequences are MDHEN and SYDVKM. Trimming pared 3 bases from V and 0 bases from J, leaving 15 bases between. CDR3 DNA: TGTGCCAGCAGTTTGAGGACAAATGATTTAGCCAAAAACATTCAGTACTTC. This encodes CASSLRTNDLAKNIQYF.

This clone was seen a handful of times. The chain is built from TRBV19 and TRBJ2-5; tentative D call: TRBD2 (7 bases). Germline V CDR1 and CDR2: LNHDA, SQIVND (reference sequence). This CDR3 is built from 13 residues. Trimming took off 5 bases at V and 5 bases at J, with 12 bases between the two ends. DNA for the CDR3: TGTGCCAGTAGTCAACAGGGAGGGGAGACCCAGTACTTC. It translates to CASSQQGGETQYF.

V usage is TRBV6-4 and J usage is TRBJ2-1; TRBD2 matches at 9 bases. Trimming removed 6 bases from V and 1 base from J; junction bases left unmatched: 4. Germline V gives CDR1 MRHNA, CDR2 SNTAGT. CDR3 length equals 15 residues. CDR3 protein: CASRRLAASYNEQFF. The CDR3 region has the DNA TGTGCCAGCAGGAGACTAGCGGCTTCCTACAATGAGCAGTTCTTC.

This clone was recorded only once. The gene calls are TRBV2 and TRBJ1-1; TRBD1 matches 8 bases. Germline V gives CDR1 SNHLY, CDR2 FYNNEI. Trimming cost V 2 bases and J 5 bases; bases outside gene matches: 10. This CDR3 is 16 amino acids long. The CDR3 protein is CASSEQGASHGTEAFF. Written as DNA, the CDR3 is TGTGCCAGCAGTGAACAGGGGGCATCCCATGGGACTGAAGCTTTCTTT.

The chain recombines TRBV5-1 with TRBJ1-3; D is ambiguous. The CDR3 has 14 residues. V shed 0 bases and J shed 4 bases, with 8 bases lying between them. Germline V lookup: CDR1 SGHRS, CDR2 YFSETQ. The CDR3 reads CASSLAGIGNTIYF. Written as DNA, the CDR3 is TGCGCCAGCAGCTTGGCAGGTATCGGAAACACCATATATTTT. Variable domain in full (rest from reference TRBV5-1 and TRBJ1-3): KAGVTQTPRYLIKTRGQQVTLSCSPISGHRSVSWYQQTPGQGLQFLFEYFSETQRNKGNFPGRFSGRQFSNSRSEMNVSTLELGDSALYLCASSLAGIGNTIYFGEGSWLTVV.

CDR3 DNA sequence: TGTGCCAGCTCACCAGGACTAGCGGCAGACGAGCAGTACTTC. This sequence encodes CASSPGLAADEQYF. The chain joins TRBV18 to TRBJ2-7; 10 bases are a match to TRBD2. Germline lookup yields CDR1 KGHSH and CDR2 LQKENI. The CDR3 covers 14 residues. J was trimmed by 5 bases and V by 2 bases; bases with no gene match: 3.

The chain uses TRBV6-1 and TRBJ1-2; 8 bases align to TRBD1. Germline V gene lookup returns CDR1 MNHNS and CDR2 SASEGT. This CDR3 region has 15 residues. V gave up 1 base and J gave up 7 bases; unmatched junction bases: 8. The CDR3 reads CASSEGPGGASGYTF. The CDR3 region has the DNA TGTGCCAGCAGTGAAGGTCCAGGGGGCGCGAGTGGCTACACCTTC.

The V call is TRBV19, the J call TRBJ1-5; weak D call: TRBD1 (6 bases). The CDR3 runs 14 residues. From germline, CDR1 is LNHDA and CDR2 SQIVND (reference sequence). V was trimmed by 5 bases and J by 5 bases, leaving 13 bases between them. Here the CDR3 DNA reads TGTGCCAGTAGTCCCCGGGGGGCTCATCAGCCCCAGCATTTT. Protein: CASSPRGAHQPQHF.

This clone was seen a single time. V is TRBV7-2 and J is TRBJ2-3; TRBD2 might be the D (5 bases). V was cut by 6 bases and J by 0 bases, with 13 bases left in between. The CDR3 has 15 residues. Looked up from germline, CDR1 is SGHTA and CDR2 is FQGNSA. The CDR3 region has the DNA TGTGCCAGCAGAAAGCGGACTGCTAGCACAGATACGCAGTATTTT. It is translated as CASRKRTASTDTQYF.

The chain couples TRBV9 to TRBJ2-3; D may be TRBD1 (6 bases). The CDR3 covers 16 residues. V lost 4 bases, J lost 0 bases, and 15 bases lay in between. CDR1 is SGDLS and CDR2 is YYNGEE in the germline V gene. The CDR3 coding sequence is TGTGCCAGCAGCTTAACAGGGCCCGGGAGCACAGATACGCAGTATTTT. Translating gives CASSLTGPGSTDTQYF.

The gene calls are TRBV6-1 and TRBJ2-2, with 9 bases identical to TRBD2. CDR3 length: 16 residues. V was pared by 3 bases and J by 4 bases, with 6 bases of the junction left unmatched. CDR1 and CDR2 from the germline V gene are MNHNS and SASEGT. The CDR3 DNA reads as TGTGCCAGCAGTGATCCTAGCGGGGTTGTCACCGGGGAGCTGTTTTTT. It translates to CASSDPSGVVTGELFF.

J is TRBJ2-7 and V is TRBV29-1, with 12 bases that match TRBD1. This CDR3 has 14 amino acids. Losses at the gene ends were 6 bases for V and 6 bases for J; bases not matched to a gene: 9. Per germline, CDR1 SQVTM and CDR2 ANQGSEA. The CDR3 DNA reads TGCAGCGTGGGGACAGGGGGCGGCATATCCGAGCAGTACTTC. Translation gives CSVGTGGGISEQYF.

The genes are TRBV6-5 and TRBJ2-3; a weak D match, TRBD2 (5 bases). CDR1 and CDR2 from the germline V gene are MNHEY and SVGAGI. The CDR3 covers 14 residues. With 7 bases removed from V and 1 base from J, the gap between germline ends came to 12 bases. In nucleotides, the CDR3 is TGTGCCAGCAATAGGGCTAGCCGCACAGATACGCAGTATTTT. Translated: CASNRASRTDTQYF.

The V gene is TRBV5-4, the J gene TRBJ2-5; 13 nucleotides match TRBD2. Germline V gene sequence: CDR1 SGHNT, CDR2 YYREEE (reference sequence). Trimming at V came to 4 bases and at J to 5 bases, leaving 11 bases not matched to a gene. CDR3 size: 17 residues. The CDR3 reads CASSIWTSGRGAETQYF. CDR3 nucleotides: TGTGCCAGCAGCATATGGACTAGCGGGAGAGGTGCGGAGACCCAGTACTTC.